The entry below gives a single T cell receptor (beta chain) sequence along with its context. This sample is drawn from a study of control samples from healthy donors and cancer patients. V was trimmed by 0 bases and J by 2 bases, leaving 3 bases between them. Per the germline V gene, CDR1 is SGDLS and CDR2 is YYNGEE. CDR3 length: 14 amino acids. The table came from immunoSEQ multiplex PCR; TCRdb's copy has only in-frame clones and leaves some out. This sample has 95,000 to 150,000 clones, with roughly 87% found just once. This TCR was sampled from a man in his forties in good health. Sample: blood. This chain uses TRBV9 with TRBJ2-6; D is undetermined. This chain's CDR3 is CASSVAPGANVLTF. CDR3 nucleotide sequence: TGTGCCAGCAGCGTAGCTCCTGGGGCCAACGTCCTGACTTTC.